The 21 T cell receptor beta chains reported below all come from one sample, sequenced in a study of beta chain features in type 1 diabetes. What was sequenced were expressed TCRB transcripts, since all of the isolated RNA had been reverse transcribed. The table came from immunoSEQ multiplex PCR; TCRdb's copy has only in-frame clones and leaves some out. The data contain 250,000 to 400,000 clones, around 15% of them seen just once; the ten biggest clones take up approximately 6.7%. The specimen sequenced was central memory CD4+ T cells from blood. The receptors shown here come from a man aged 25-45 years in good health.

This clone was found a few times. This rearrangement joins TRBV27 to TRBJ2-3, with D perhaps TRBD1 or TRBD2 (6 bases each). The CDR3 runs 16 residues. Germline CDR1 and CDR2: MNHEY and SMNVEV (reference sequence). V lost 7 bases, J lost 2 bases, and 19 bases lay in between. The CDR3 nucleotides read TGTGCCAGCAATAAACAGGGACGGGGGACCACAGATACGCAGTATTTT. Translated: CASNKQGRGTTDTQYF.

This clone turned up a few times. The chain uses TRBV5-4 and TRBJ2-1, with 8 nucleotides matching TRBD1. The V gene's germline CDR1 is SGHNT and CDR2 YYREEE (reference sequence). Trimming took 5 bases from V and 6 from J; bases not matched to a gene: 4. CDR3 length: 13 amino acids. CDR3 amino acids: CASRTDRANEQFF. The CDR3 region has the DNA TGTGCCAGCAGGACGGACAGGGCCAATGAGCAGTTCTTC. The variable domain in full, completed from reference TRBV5-4 and TRBJ2-1, reads ETGVTQSPTHLIKTRGQQVTLRCSSQSGHNTVSWYQQALGQGPQFIFQYYREEENGRGNFPPRFSGLQFPNYSSELNVNALELDDSALYLCASRTDRANEQFFGPGTRLTVL.

This clone occurred a few times. The rearrangement joins TRBV9 to TRBJ2-3; 9 bases map to TRBD1. Germline CDR1 SGDLS, CDR2 YYNGEE. After removal of 6 bases from V and 6 bases from J, the junction contained 11 bases not matched to a gene. The CDR3 covers 15 residues. This chain's CDR3 is CASTPSGQGGDTQYF. CDR3 coding DNA: TGTGCCAGCACCCCATCGGGACAGGGTGGGGATACGCAGTATTTT.

There are a few counts of this clone. This chain connects TRBV9 to TRBJ2-1; D is unresolved. The CDR3 covers 13 residues. Germline lookup yields CDR1 SGDLS and CDR2 YYNGEE. Deletions cut 5 bases from V and 6 bases from J, with 12 bases between. CDR3 nucleotide sequence: TGTGCCAGCAGTCCCGCGGCGCGCAATGAGCAGTTCTTC. Translation: CASSPAARNEQFF.

The V and J genes are TRBV18 and TRBJ2-7; possibly TRBD1 for D (5 bases). CDR3 length: 13 residues. V was shortened by 6 bases and J by 5 bases, with 14 bases between the two germline ends. Germline lookup yields CDR1 KGHSH and CDR2 LQKENI. The CDR3 DNA is TGTGCCAGCTCGACCGAGACAGCTAACGAGCAGTACGTC. Encoded protein: CASSTETANEQYV.

The J gene is TRBJ1-1, the V gene TRBV25-1, with a possible D match to TRBD1 (6 bases). Between the trimmed V and J ends, which lost 3 bases and 2 bases, there was a span of 13 bases. There are 15 residues in the CDR3. In germline, CDR1 is MGHDK, CDR2 SYGVNS. The CDR3 nucleotides are TGTGCCAGCAGTGATACAGGGACGGGAAACACTGAAGCTTTCTTT. Its translation: CASSDTGTGNTEAFF.

The rearrangement uses TRBV14 and TRBJ2-1; TRBD2 matches at 13 bases. Germline V lookup: CDR1 SGHDN, CDR2 FVKESK. The CDR3 is 16 amino acids. The V and J ends lost 4 bases and 8 bases, in that order; junction bases with no gene match: 8. The CDR3 sequence is CASSPQGLAGVHEQFF. The CDR3 nucleotides are TGTGCCAGCAGCCCACAAGGACTAGCGGGAGTCCATGAGCAGTTCTTC.

V usage is TRBV11-2 and J usage is TRBJ2-5; TRBD1 or TRBD2 may be the D gene (7 bases each). Germline V gives CDR1 SGHAT, CDR2 FQNNGV. Trimming shortened V by 5 bases and J by 5 bases, and 18 bases separated the two germline ends. The CDR3 loop spans 15 amino acids. The CDR3 protein is CASSPQGGEGETQYF. In nucleotides, the CDR3 is TGTGCCAGCAGCCCCCAGGGGGGGGAAGGGGAGACCCAGTACTTC.

This clone was seen more than once but under ten times. The J gene is TRBJ2-1, the V gene TRBV11-2; D is unclear. Trimming took off 4 bases at V and 6 bases at J, with 22 bases between the two ends. Germline V lookup: CDR1 SGHAT, CDR2 FQNNGV. The length of the CDR3 is 17 residues. DNA for the CDR3: TGTGCCAGCAGCTCCCTCCGGGCCCCCACGATCCCCAATGAGCAGTTCTTC. Protein sequence: CASSSLRAPTIPNEQFF. The entire variable domain, with the rest obtained from reference TRBV11-2 and TRBJ2-1, is as follows: EAGVAQSPRYKIIEKRQSVAFWCNPISGHATLYWYQQILGQGPKLLIQFQNNGVVDDSQLPKDRFSAERLKGVDSTLKIQPAKLEDSAVYLCASSSLRAPTIPNEQFFGPGTRLTVL.

In its sample, this clone was seen a few times. The rearrangement links TRBV5-1 to TRBJ2-3; D not resolved. The CDR3 covers 15 residues. Germline lookup yields CDR1 SGHRS and CDR2 YFSETQ. V lost 0 bases and J lost 2, with 10 bases in between. CDR3 sequence (DNA): TGCGCCAGCAGCTTGGACCTAACCCTCACAGATACGCAGTATTTT. This encodes CASSLDLTLTDTQYF.

The table lists this clone with a few counts. CDR3 in amino acids: CSVGIGQSSGNTIYF. CDR3 bases: TGCAGCGTTGGAATCGGACAGAGCTCTGGAAACACCATATATTTT. The rearrangement links TRBV29-1 to TRBJ1-3, with D possibly matching TRBD1 (6 bases). The CDR3 loop spans 15 amino acids. V lost 4 bases and J lost 0, with 13 bases in between. The germline gives CDR1 SQVTM, CDR2 ANQGSEA.

This chain links TRBV7-7 with TRBJ2-5, with TRBD1 matching over 12 bases. Germline V gene lookup returns CDR1 SSHAT and CDR2 FNYEAQ (reference sequence). V shed 6 bases and J 5 bases; nucleotides not matched to a gene: 7. The CDR3 is 15 residues long. The CDR3 region has the DNA TGTGCCAGCAGGGCCGGGACAGGGGGCGTGGAGACCCAGTACTTC. This translates into CASRAGTGGVETQYF.

The chain links TRBV21-1 to TRBJ2-7. TRBV21-1 is a documented pseudogene. The CDR3 totals 13 residues. For the CDR3, the DNA is TGTGCCAGCAGCCGTAGGGAAGGTAACGAGCAGTACTTC. Amino acid sequence: CASSRREGNEQYF.

In this sample, this clone turned up a few times. The chain has TRBV5-1 and TRBJ1-4; D gene unclear. This CDR3 contains 15 residues. Trimming stripped 0 bases from V and 3 bases from J, with 9 bases between. Germline V gene lookup returns CDR1 SGHRS and CDR2 YFSETQ. The CDR3 DNA reads TGCGCCAGCAGCTTGGCTGCGGTTCCTAATGAAAAACTGTTTTTT. It encodes CASSLAAVPNEKLFF.

This clone appeared a few times. The rearrangement links TRBV9 to TRBJ2-3; D unclear. Trimming left V 5 bases short and J 4 bases short, with 20 bases between. CDR1 is SGDLS and CDR2 is YYNGEE in the germline V gene. This CDR3 is built from 16 residues. CDR3 amino acids: CASSGQASPYADTQYF. CDR3 coding DNA: TGTGCCAGCAGTGGGCAGGCCTCACCCTACGCAGATACGCAGTATTTT.

The V gene is TRBV25-1, the J gene TRBJ1-1; a weak D match, TRBD1 (5 bases). Trimming pared 3 bases from V and 5 bases from J, leaving 10 bases between. This CDR3 region has 13 residues. From germline, CDR1 is MGHDK and CDR2 SYGVNS. CDR3 region: CASSEARTTEAFF. The CDR3 region has the DNA TGTGCCAGCAGTGAGGCAAGGACAACTGAAGCTTTCTTT.

This clone was picked up a small number of times. The rearrangement joins TRBV6-6 to TRBJ2-2; TRBD1 aligns across 7 bases. CDR1 MNHNY and CDR2 SVGAGI come from the germline V gene (reference sequence). This CDR3 has 14 amino acids. V gave up 10 bases and J gave up 6 bases; unmatched junction bases: 11. CDR3 amino acids: CATTRQGTSGELFF. DNA of the CDR3: TGTGCCACGACCCGACAGGGTACGTCCGGGGAGCTGTTTTTT.

The CDR3 nucleotides read TGTGCCAGCAGCTCCCCTCGGGGGGTGGGACAGAACTATGGCTACACCTTC. Its protein is CASSSPRGVGQNYGYTF. This chain connects TRBV7-2 to TRBJ1-2; 7 bases agree with TRBD1. The V and J ends lost 4 bases and 2 bases, in that order; junction bases with no gene match: 13. The CDR3 sequence is 17 residues long. Per the germline V gene, CDR1 is SGHTA and CDR2 is FQGNSA.

This chain uses TRBV9 with TRBJ2-5, with no clear D. Trimming took 0 bases from V and 5 from J, leaving 11 bases between them. Germline lookup yields CDR1 SGDLS and CDR2 YYNGEE. CDR3 length: 14 residues. CDR3 nucleotides: TGTGCCAGCAGCGTAGGAGGATCTTGGGAGACCCAGTACTTC. Its protein is CASSVGGSWETQYF.

The chain recombines TRBV19 with TRBJ2-3, with 7 bases lining up with TRBD1. This CDR3 is 16 amino acids long. Germline V lookup: CDR1 LNHDA, CDR2 SQIVND (reference sequence). The V and J ends lost 5 bases and 5 bases, in that order; junction bases with no gene match: 13. The CDR3 DNA sequence: TGTGCCAGTAGTGATCCGACAGGGCCCCCACTAGATACGCAGTATTTT. Its translation is CASSDPTGPPLDTQYF. Combining the CDR3 with reference TRBV19 and TRBJ2-3 gives the whole variable domain DGGITQSPKYLFRKEGQNVTLSCEQNLNHDAMYWYRQDPGQGLRLIYYSQIVNDFQKGDIAEGYSVSREKKESFPLTVTSAQKNPTAFYLCASSDPTGPPLDTQYFGPGTRLTVL.

This chain connects TRBV7-9 to TRBJ2-6; 8 bases line up with TRBD2. V gave up 5 bases and J gave up 1 base; unmatched junction bases: 10. The germline V gene has CDR1 SEHNR and CDR2 FQNEAQ (reference sequence). The CDR3 is 18 residues long. CDR3 amino acids: CASSLGGDARSGANVLTF. CDR3 in DNA: TGTGCCAGCAGCCTCGGGGGGGATGCTCGGTCTGGGGCCAACGTCCTGACTTTC.